This T cell receptor beta chain was documented in a study of cytomegalovirus exposure and HLA in healthy donors. Broader study findings: In a later analysis, TCR beta V- and J-gene trimming was associated with a missense DCLRE1C variant.

The CDR3 consists of 13 residues. Germline V gene lookup returns CDR1 MNHEY and CDR2 SVGAGI. V was pared by 8 bases and J by 5 bases, with 16 bases between. Comment on this clone: Its specificity is unknown.

PCR involved 60 Vbeta and 13 Jbeta primers. Only in-frame clones appear in the TCRdb table, and some are missing; sequencing was by immunoSEQ multiplex PCR. The sample holds 100,000 or so clones; 80% are singletons and the top ten take 7.3%. Source material: PBMCs. The TCR was taken from a man aged 30 to 39 in good health and CMV-seronegative. V gene TRBV6-5 combines with J gene TRBJ2-7, with TRBD1 as a possible D gene (6 bases). The CDR3 nucleotides read TGTGCCAGCGGAGCATTCAGGGGCCACGAGCAGTACTTC. Its protein product is CASGAFRGHEQYF.